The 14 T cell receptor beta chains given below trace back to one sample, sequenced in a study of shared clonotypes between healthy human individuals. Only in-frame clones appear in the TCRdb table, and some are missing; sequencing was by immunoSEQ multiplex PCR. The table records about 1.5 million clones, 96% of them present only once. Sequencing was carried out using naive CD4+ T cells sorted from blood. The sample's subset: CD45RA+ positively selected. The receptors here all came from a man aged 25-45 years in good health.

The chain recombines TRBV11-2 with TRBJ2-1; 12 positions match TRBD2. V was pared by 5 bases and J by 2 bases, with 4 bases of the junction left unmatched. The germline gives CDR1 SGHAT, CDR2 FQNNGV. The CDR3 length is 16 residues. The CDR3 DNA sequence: TGTGCCAGCAGCCCCCGACTAGCGGGGGCCTACAATGAGCAGTTCTTC. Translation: CASSPRLAGAYNEQFF.

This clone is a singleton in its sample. CDR3 DNA: TGTGCCAGCGGTACTTCGGGAGGTACGCAGTATTTT. Translation: CASGTSGGTQYF. This rearrangement joins TRBV6-5 to TRBJ2-3; 7 bases are shared with TRBD2. The germline V gene encodes CDR1 MNHEY and CDR2 SVGAGI. The CDR3 has 12 residues. With V trimmed by 8 bases and J by 8 bases, 7 bases remained unmatched.

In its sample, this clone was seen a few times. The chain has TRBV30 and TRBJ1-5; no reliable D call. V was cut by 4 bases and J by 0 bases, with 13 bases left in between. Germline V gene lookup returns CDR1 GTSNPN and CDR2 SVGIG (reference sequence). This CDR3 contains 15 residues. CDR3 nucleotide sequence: TGTGCCTGGAATCCCGGGCCATATAGCAATCAGCCCCAGCATTTT. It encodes CAWNPGPYSNQPQHF.

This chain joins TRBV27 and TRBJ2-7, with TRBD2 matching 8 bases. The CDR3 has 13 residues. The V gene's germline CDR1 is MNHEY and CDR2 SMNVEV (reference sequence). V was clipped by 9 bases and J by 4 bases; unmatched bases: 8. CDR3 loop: CARPAGDKYEQYF. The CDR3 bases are TGTGCCAGGCCAGCGGGGGATAAGTACGAGCAGTACTTC.

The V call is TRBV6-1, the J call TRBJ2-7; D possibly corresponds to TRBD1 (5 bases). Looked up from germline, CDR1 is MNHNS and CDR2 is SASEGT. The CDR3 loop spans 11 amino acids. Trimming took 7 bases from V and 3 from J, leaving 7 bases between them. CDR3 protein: CASIDSYEQYF. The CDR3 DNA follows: TGTGCCAGCATCGACAGCTACGAGCAGTACTTC.

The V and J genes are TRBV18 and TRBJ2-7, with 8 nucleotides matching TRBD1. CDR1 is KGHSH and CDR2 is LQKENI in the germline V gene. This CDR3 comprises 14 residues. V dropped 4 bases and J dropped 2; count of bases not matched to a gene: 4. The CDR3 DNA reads TGTGCCAGCTCACTACGACAGGGGCCCTACGAGCAGTACTTC. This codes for CASSLRQGPYEQYF.

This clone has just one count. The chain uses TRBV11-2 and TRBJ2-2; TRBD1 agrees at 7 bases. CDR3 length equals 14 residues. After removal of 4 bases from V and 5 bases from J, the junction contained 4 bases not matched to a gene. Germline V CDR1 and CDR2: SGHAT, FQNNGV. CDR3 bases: TGTGCCAGCAGCTCCTTACAGGGGACCGGGGAGCTGTTTTTT. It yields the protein CASSSLQGTGELFF. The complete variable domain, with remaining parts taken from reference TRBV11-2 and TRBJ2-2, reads EAGVAQSPRYKIIEKRQSVAFWCNPISGHATLYWYQQILGQGPKLLIQFQNNGVVDDSQLPKDRFSAERLKGVDSTLKIQPAKLEDSAVYLCASSSLQGTGELFFGEGSRLTVL.

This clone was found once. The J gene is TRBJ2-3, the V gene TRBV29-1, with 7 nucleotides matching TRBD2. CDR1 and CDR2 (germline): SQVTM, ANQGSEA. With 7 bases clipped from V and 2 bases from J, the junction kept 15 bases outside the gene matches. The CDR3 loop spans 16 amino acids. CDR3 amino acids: CSAQGEGLITTDTQYF. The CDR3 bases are TGCAGCGCCCAAGGGGAGGGTCTAATAACCACAGATACGCAGTATTTT.

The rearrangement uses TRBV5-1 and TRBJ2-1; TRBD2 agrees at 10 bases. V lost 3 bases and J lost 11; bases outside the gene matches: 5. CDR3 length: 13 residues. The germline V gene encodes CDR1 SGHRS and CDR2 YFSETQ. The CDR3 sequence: CASSSAGGGKQFF. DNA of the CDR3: TGCGCCAGCAGCTCAGCGGGAGGGGGGAAGCAGTTCTTC.

CDR3 protein: CASSEKGQGYNEQFF. The CDR3 DNA reads TGTGCCAGCAGTGAAAAGGGGCAGGGCTACAATGAGCAGTTCTTC. The chain combines TRBV2 with TRBJ2-1; D is perhaps TRBD1 (5 bases). Germline lookup yields CDR1 SNHLY and CDR2 FYNNEI. The CDR3 runs 15 residues. V lost 2 bases and J 3 bases, leaving 11 bases between the germline ends.

CDR3 amino acids: CASSPQQVGYEQYF. The CDR3 DNA is TGTGCCAGCAGCCCGCAACAGGTTGGCTACGAGCAGTACTTC. This chain connects TRBV9 to TRBJ2-7, with D perhaps TRBD1 (5 bases). The germline V and J ends were trimmed by 4 bases and 3 bases, with 14 bases remaining between them. This CDR3 contains 14 residues. The germline V gene encodes CDR1 SGDLS and CDR2 YYNGEE.

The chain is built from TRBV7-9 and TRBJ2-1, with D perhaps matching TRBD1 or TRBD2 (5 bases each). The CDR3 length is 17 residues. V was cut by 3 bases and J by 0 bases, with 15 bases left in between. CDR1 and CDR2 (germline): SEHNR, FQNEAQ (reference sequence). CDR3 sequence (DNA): TGTGCCAGCAGCTTCCGGGACGTCTATAGCTCCTACAATGAGCAGTTCTTC. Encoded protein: CASSFRDVYSSYNEQFF.

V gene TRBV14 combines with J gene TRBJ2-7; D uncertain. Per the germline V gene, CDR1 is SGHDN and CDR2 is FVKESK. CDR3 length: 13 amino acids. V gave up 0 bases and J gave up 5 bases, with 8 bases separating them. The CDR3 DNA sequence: TGTGCCAGCAGCCAAGACGGACGGGACGAGCAGTACTTC. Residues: CASSQDGRDEQYF. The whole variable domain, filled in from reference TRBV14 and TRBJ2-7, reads EAGVTQFPSHSVIEKGQTVTLRCDPISGHDNLYWYRRVMGKEIKFLLHFVKESKQDESGMPNNRFLAERTGGTYSTLKVQPAELEDSGVYFCASSQDGRDEQYFGPGTRLTVT.

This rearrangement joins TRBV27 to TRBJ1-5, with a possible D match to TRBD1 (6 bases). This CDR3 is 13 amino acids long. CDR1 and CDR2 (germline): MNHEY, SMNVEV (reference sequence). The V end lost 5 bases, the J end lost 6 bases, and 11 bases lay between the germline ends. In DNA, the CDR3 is TGTGCCAGCAGTCCGGGACACCGTCAGCCCCAGCATTTT. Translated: CASSPGHRQPQHF.